This T cell receptor beta chain was profiled in a study of shared clonotypes between healthy human individuals. The CDR3 length is 16 residues. CDR1 SGHRS and CDR2 YFSETQ come from the germline V gene. The V gene end was trimmed by 0 bases and the J gene end by 6 bases; junction bases not matched to a gene: 6. In the original workflow: With immunoSEQ giving junction-only sequences and no quality scores, filtering differed. Repertoires were generated with immunoSEQ multiplex PCR, while TCRdb's copy carries only in-frame clones and drops some. The D gene and trimming were derived from the DNA, and the V and J assignments and clone size from that table. The sample has 600,000 to 750,000 clones, around 90% seen once. General study findings and limits: It was observed that roughly 5.1% of naive CD4 clonotypes were shared across a few donors. Clonotype sharing among donors, it was expected, would be affected by sequencing depth.

Those who donated, Caucasian adults without exception, all lived in Nashville, Tennessee. Details on this clone: Antigen specificity is unknown.

This clonotype was sampled from a man between 18 and 35 years old in good health. Some clones in this sample may be carry-over from other donors' samples. The sample consisted of memory CD8+ T cells from PBMCs. Subset indicated: CD45RO+ cells pooled with CCR7-negative TemRA cells. V is TRBV5-1 and J is TRBJ2-3, with 11 bases identical to TRBD2. In DNA form, the CDR3 reads TGCGCCAGCAGCTTGGCTACTAGCGGGGGTGGGGATACGCAGTATTTT. This codes for CASSLATSGGGDTQYF.